The text below deals with one TCR beta chain. The antigen is undetermined. MiXCR re-clonotyped the PCR reads for TCRdb. Of tens of thousands of clones listed, around an eighth are singletons. No treatment had been given to any patient before thyroid surgery. CDR1 SGHRS and CDR2 YFSETQ come from the germline V gene. The CDR3 contains 13 residues. The data belong to a study of metastatic and nonmetastatic thyroid tumors. In the study overall: Repertoire comparison spanned blood and tumor or nodule tissue of malignant and benign thyroid patients. Study-wide results and caveats: TCR beta diversity was reportedly significantly higher in malignant thyroid tumors than benign nodules, in blood and tumor.

The sequenced sample consisted of blood. The V gene is TRBV5-1, the J gene TRBJ1-2, with D unclear. This sequence was found in a female donor with papillary thyroid cancer or a benign thyroid nodule (not recorded which). Some clones in this sample may be carry-over from other donors' samples. DNA of the CDR3: TGCGCTAGGCCGAGGAGGGTTGGCTATGGCTACACCTTC. Residues: CARPRRVGYGYTF.